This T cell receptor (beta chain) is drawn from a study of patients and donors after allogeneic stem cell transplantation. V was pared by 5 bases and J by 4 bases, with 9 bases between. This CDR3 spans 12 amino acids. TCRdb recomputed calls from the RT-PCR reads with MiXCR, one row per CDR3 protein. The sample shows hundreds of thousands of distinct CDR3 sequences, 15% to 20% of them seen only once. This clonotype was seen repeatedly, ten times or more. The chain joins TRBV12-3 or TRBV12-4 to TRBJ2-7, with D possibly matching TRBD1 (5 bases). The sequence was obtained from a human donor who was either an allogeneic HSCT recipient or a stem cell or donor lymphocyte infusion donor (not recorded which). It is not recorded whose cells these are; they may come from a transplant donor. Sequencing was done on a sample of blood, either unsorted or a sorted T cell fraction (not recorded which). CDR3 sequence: CASSPQVYEQYF. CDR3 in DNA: TGTGCCAGCAGTCCACAGGTGTACGAGCAGTACTTC.